Following are 8 T cell receptor beta chains from one sample sequenced in a study of personalized T cell therapy for brain tumors. Their antigen targets remain unknown. Peptide-stimulated T cells supplied the RNA used for beta-chain CDR3 sequencing. Profiling relied on immunoSEQ multiplex PCR, and the TCRdb table lists in-frame clones only, not all of them. The data show some 1,800 clones, less than 25% seen once. Sequencing used a T cell product expanded with peptides in culture. These receptors all come from a human donor with medulloblastoma.

The sample holds many counts of this clone. V is TRBV7-2 and J is TRBJ2-1, with 7 bases matching TRBD2. CDR3 length: 15 residues. Germline trimming cut 5 bases from V and 6 bases from J; bases unmatched to any gene: 10. Germline V gene data show CDR1 as SGHTA and CDR2 as FQGNSA. The CDR3 spells CASSRDGTTVNEQFF. The CDR3 DNA sequence: TGTGCCAGCAGCCGTGACGGGACTACTGTCAATGAGCAGTTCTTC. Full variable domain (missing parts from reference TRBV7-2 and TRBJ2-1): GAGVSQSPSNKVTEKGKDVELRCDPISGHTALYWYRQSLGQGLEFLIYFQGNSAPDKSGLPSDRFSAERTGGSVSTLTIQRTQQEDSAVYLCASSRDGTTVNEQFFGPGTRLTVL.

At least ten counts were recorded for this clone. This sequence joins TRBV3-1 (or the pseudogene TRBV3-2) and TRBJ2-3, with a weak D call TRBD2 (6 bases). V was shortened by 3 bases and J by 6 bases, with 10 bases between the two germline ends. The CDR3 extends over 13 amino acids. Germline CDR1 LGHDT, CDR2 YNNKEL (reference sequence). The CDR3 nucleotides read TGTGCCAGCAGCCAGAGGGGAGGCGATACGCAGTATTTT. Amino acids: CASSQRGGDTQYF.

This clone was found a few times. The chain employs TRBV6-1 and TRBJ1-6, with D unresolved. Germline CDR1 reads MNHNS; CDR2 reads SASEGT. This CDR3 is 14 amino acids long. Trimming shortened V by 3 bases and J by 13 bases, and 16 bases separated the two germline ends. The CDR3 DNA reads as TGTGCCAGCAGTGACCGCTGGAGCGTGTCGCCCCTCCACTTT. This codes for CASSDRWSVSPLHF.

This clone has at least ten counts. The V gene is TRBV4-1, the J gene TRBJ2-7; D is possibly TRBD1 (7 bases). The CDR3 sequence is 17 residues long. The V gene lost 1 base and the J gene lost 5 bases, with 21 bases spanning the gap. Germline-derived CDR1 and CDR2 are MGHRA and YSYEKL. CDR3 sequence reads: CASSQGRGQNVVHEQYF. The CDR3 DNA follows: TGCGCCAGCAGCCAAGGGAGGGGACAGAACGTTGTCCACGAGCAGTACTTC.

By share, this clone ranks as large. This chain uses TRBV18 with TRBJ1-5; D is unclear. V gave up 1 base and J gave up 1 base, with 11 bases separating them. CDR1 is KGHSH, CDR2 LQKENI, per germline. The CDR3 is 16 amino acids. The CDR3 DNA reads TGTGCCAGCTCACCACAACCCCCGGGCAGCAATCAGCCCCAGCATTTT. Protein: CASSPQPPGSNQPQHF.

This clone is labeled medium-sized. The gene calls are TRBV27 and TRBJ2-7; 11 bases are shared with TRBD2. The CDR3 is made up of 14 amino acids. V shed 3 bases and J 6 bases; nucleotides not matched to a gene: 4. Germline values: CDR1 MNHEY, CDR2 SMNVEV (reference sequence). CDR3 region: CASSFELAGAEQYF. The CDR3 DNA sequence: TGTGCCAGCAGTTTTGAACTAGCGGGAGCCGAGCAGTACTTC.

V is TRBV6-5 and J is TRBJ2-7; D perhaps matches TRBD2 (5 bases). This CDR3 has 15 amino acids. The V and J ends lost 6 bases and 0 bases respectively, with 15 bases between them. Germline-derived CDR1 and CDR2 are MNHEY and SVGAGI. DNA for the CDR3: TGTGCCAGCAGAACGGGATATTTTATCTCCTACGAGCAGTACTTC. It translates to CASRTGYFISYEQYF.

This clone was detected ten times or more. The chain joins TRBV7-3 to TRBJ2-7; 10 positions match TRBD1. The ends lost 1 base at V and 9 bases at J; junction bases unmatched: 9. CDR1 SGHTA and CDR2 FQGTGA come from the germline V gene. The CDR3 has 15 residues. The CDR3 bases are TGTGCCAGCAGCTTAAGACAGGGGGCGAGTAAATGGCAGTACTTC. Translation: CASSLRQGASKWQYF.